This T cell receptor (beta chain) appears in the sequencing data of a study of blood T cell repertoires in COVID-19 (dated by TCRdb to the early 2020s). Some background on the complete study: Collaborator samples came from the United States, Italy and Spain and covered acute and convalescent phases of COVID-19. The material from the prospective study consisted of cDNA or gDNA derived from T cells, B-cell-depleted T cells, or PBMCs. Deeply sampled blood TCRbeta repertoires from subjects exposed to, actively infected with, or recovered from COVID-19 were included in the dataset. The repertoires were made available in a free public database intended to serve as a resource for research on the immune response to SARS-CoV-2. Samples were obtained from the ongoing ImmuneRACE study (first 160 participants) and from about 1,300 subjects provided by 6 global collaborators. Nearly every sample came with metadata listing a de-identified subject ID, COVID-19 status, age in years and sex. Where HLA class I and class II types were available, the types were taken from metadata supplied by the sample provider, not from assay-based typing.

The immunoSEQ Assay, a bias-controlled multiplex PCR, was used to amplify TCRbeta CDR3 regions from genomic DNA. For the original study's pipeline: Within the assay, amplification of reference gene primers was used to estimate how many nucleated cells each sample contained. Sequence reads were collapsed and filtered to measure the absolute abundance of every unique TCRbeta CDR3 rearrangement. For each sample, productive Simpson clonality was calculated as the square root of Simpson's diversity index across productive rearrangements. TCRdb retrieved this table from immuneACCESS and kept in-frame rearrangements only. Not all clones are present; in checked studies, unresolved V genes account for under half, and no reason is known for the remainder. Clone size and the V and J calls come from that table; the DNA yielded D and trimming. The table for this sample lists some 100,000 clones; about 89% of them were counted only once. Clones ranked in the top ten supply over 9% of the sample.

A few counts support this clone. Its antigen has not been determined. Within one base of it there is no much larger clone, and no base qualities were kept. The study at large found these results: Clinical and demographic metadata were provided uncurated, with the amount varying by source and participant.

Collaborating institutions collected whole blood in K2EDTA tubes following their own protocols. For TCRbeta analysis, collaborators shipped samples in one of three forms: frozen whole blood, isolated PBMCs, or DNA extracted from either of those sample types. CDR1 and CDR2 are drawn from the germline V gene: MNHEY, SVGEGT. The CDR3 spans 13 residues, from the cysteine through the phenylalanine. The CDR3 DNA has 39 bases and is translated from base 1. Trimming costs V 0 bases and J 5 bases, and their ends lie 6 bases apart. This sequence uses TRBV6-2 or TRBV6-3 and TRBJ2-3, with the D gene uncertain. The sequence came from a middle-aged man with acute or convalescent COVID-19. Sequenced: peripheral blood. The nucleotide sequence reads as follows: TGTGCCAGCAGTTACTCGCCGGGAGATACGCAGTATTTT. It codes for CASSYSPGDTQYF.